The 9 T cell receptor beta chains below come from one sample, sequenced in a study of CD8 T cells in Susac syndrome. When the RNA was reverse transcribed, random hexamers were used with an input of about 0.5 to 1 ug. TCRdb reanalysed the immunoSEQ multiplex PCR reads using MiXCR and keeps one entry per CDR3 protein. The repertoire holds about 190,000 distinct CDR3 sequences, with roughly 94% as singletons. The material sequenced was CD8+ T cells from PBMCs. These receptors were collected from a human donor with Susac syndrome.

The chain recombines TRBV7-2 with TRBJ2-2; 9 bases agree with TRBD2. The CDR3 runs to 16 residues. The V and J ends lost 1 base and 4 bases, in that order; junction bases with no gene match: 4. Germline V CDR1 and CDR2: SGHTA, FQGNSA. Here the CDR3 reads CASSLVAGAPTGELFF. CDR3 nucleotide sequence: TGTGCCAGCAGCTTAGTAGCGGGGGCCCCCACCGGGGAGCTGTTTTTT.

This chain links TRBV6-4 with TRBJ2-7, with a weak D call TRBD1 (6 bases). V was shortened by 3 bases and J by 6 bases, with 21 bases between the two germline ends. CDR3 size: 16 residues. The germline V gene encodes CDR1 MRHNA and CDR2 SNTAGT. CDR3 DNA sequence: TGTGCCAGCAGTGAAACCGCTTCTACAGGGTTCACCGAGCAGTACTTC. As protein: CASSETASTGFTEQYF.

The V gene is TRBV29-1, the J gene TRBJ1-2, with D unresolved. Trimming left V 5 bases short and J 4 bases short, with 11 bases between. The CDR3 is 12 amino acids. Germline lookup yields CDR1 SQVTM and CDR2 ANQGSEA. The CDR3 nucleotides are TGCAGCGTTCGGTTGGGGATCTATGGCTACACCTTC. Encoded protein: CSVRLGIYGYTF.

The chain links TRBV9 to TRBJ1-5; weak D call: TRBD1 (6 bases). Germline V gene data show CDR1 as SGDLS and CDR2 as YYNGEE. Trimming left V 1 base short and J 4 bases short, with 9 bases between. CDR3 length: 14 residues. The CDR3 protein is CASSVTGTNQPQHF. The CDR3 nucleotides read TGTGCCAGCAGCGTAACAGGGACGAATCAGCCCCAGCATTTT. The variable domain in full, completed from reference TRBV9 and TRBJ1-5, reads DSGVTQTPKHLITATGQRVTLRCSPRSGDLSVYWYQQSLDQGLQFLIQYYNGEERAKGNILERFSAQQFPDLHSELNLSSLELGDSALYFCASSVTGTNQPQHFGDGTRLSIL.

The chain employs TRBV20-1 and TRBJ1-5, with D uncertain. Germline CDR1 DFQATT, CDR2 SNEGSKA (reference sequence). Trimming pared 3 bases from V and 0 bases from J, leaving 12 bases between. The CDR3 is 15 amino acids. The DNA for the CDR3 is TGCAGTGCTAGCCTCTCGGACTATAGCAATCAGCCCCAGCATTTT. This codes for CSASLSDYSNQPQHF.

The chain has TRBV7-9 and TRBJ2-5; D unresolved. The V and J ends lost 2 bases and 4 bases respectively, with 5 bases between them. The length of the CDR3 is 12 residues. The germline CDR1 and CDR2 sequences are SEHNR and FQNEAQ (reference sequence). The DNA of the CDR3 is TGTGCCAGCAGCTTACCCTCAGAGACCCAGTACTTC. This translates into CASSLPSETQYF.

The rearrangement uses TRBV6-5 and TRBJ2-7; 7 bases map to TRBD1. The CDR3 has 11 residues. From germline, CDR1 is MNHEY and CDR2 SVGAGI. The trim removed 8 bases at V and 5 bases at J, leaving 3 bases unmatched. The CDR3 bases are TGTGCCAGCCTAACAGGGGACGAGCAGTACTTC. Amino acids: CASLTGDEQYF.

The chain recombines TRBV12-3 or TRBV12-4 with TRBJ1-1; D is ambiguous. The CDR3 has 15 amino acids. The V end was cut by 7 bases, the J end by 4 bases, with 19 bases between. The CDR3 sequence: CASTLSVRPPTEAFF. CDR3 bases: TGTGCCAGCACCTTAAGTGTCAGGCCCCCCACTGAAGCTTTCTTT.

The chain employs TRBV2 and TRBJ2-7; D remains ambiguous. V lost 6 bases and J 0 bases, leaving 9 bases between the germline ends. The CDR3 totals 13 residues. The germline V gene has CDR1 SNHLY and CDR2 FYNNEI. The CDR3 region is CASRSSHSYEQYF. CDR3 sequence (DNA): TGTGCCAGCAGGTCTAGTCACTCCTACGAGCAGTACTTC.